A selection of T cell receptor beta chains follows, all from one sample in a study of PD-L1 blockade in urothelial cancer. The data were produced by immunoSEQ multiplex PCR, yet TCRdb's version contains in-frame clones alone and is incomplete. This sample has about 51,000 clones, with 75% to 90% found just once. The source material was PBMCs, sampled around atezolizumab (anti-PD-L1) treatment. The receptors shown here come from a man in his sixties with urothelial cancer. The CDR3 runs from the conserved cysteine through the conserved F or W. The order of the fields is clone size, J gene, D gene, V gene, CDR3 DNA, CDR3 protein. D genes are given only for firm matches. Clone sizes are given selectively: once, few, many, or a class where the clone is expanded.

NA,TRBJ1-3,NA,TRBV2,TGTGCCAGCAAACAGGGAGATGGAAACACCATATATTTT,CASKQGDGNTIYF
NA,TRBJ2-1,TRBD1,TRBV9,TGTGCCAGCAGCGTCTGGGGGACAGGGGGGTCTGGCTCCTACAATGAGCAGTTCTTC,CASSVWGTGGSGSYNEQFF
once,TRBJ2-7,TRBD2,TRBV7-2,TGTGCCAGCAGCCCCCGGCGGGGGGTTAGTTTCGAGCAGTACTTC,CASSPRRGVSFEQYF
NA,TRBJ1-1,NA,TRBV7-9,TGTGCCAGCAGCCCTACTCCAGGGCGAGCTTTCTTT,CASSPTPGRAFF
NA,TRBJ2-3,NA,TRBV7-2,TGTGCCAGCAGCTTAGATCGAGCGGGCATAACAGATACGCAGTATTTT,CASSLDRAGITDTQYF
NA,TRBJ2-4,NA,TRBV15,TGTGCCACCAGCAGTCGCGTCGACATTCAGTACTTC,CATSSRVDIQYF
NA,TRBJ2-5,NA,TRBV10-1,TGCGCCAGCAGTGAGCTCACAGGGCTGATTTTCCAAGAGACCCAGTACTTC,CASSELTGLIFQETQYF
NA,TRBJ2-7,NA,TRBV6-1,TGTGCCAGCAGTGAAATTGGTGGGATCGCTGGGGGGGCGGGAGAGTACTTC,CASSEIGGIAGGAGEYF
NA,TRBJ2-2,TRBD1,TRBV5-4,TGTGCCAGCAGCTTAGGGGGCCGCACCGGGGAGCTGTTTTTT,CASSLGGRTGELFF
once,TRBJ1-1,TRBD1,TRBV7-9,TGTGCCAGCAGCTCGAGACAGGGAATGAACACTGAAGCTTTCTTT,CASSSRQGMNTEAFF
NA,TRBJ1-4,TRBD1,TRBV7-9,TGTGCCAGCAGCTTCGGGACAGGGAATGAAAAACTGTTTTTT,CASSFGTGNEKLFF
NA,TRBJ2-3,NA,TRBV7-6,TGTGCCAGCAGCTTAGGGTGGTCTACCACTAGCACAGATACGCAGTATTTT,CASSLGWSTTSTDTQYF
NA,TRBJ1-1,NA,TRBV5-1,TGCGCCAGCAGCCCTATCCAGGGTGGGACTGAAGCTTTCTTT,CASSPIQGGTEAFF
NA,TRBJ1-3,NA,TRBV19,TGTGCCAGCCGGGACACCTCTGGAAACACCATATATTTT,CASRDTSGNTIYF
NA,TRBJ2-1,NA,TRBV4-1,TGCGCCAGCAGCCAAGATCCAGTTAGCGGCTCCTACAATGAGCAGTTCTTC,CASSQDPVSGSYNEQFF
NA,TRBJ1-3,NA,TRBV6-5,TGTGCCAGCAGTTATTTAGAGGGAAACACCATATATTTT,CASSYLEGNTIYF
NA,TRBJ2-7,NA,TRBV4-1,TGCGCCAGCAGCCAAAGACAGAGTAGGTACGAGCAGTACTTC,CASSQRQSRYEQYF
NA,TRBJ1-5,NA,TRBV6-1,TGTGCCAGCGGGTGGCAGGTCGATAGCAATCAGCCCCAGCATTTT,CASGWQVDSNQPQHF
NA,TRBJ2-3,NA,TRBV9,TGTGCCAGCAGCAGACTAGGAGGGTCCAGCACAGATACGCAGTATTTT,CASSRLGGSSTDTQYF
NA,TRBJ1-1,TRBD1,TRBV29-1,TGCAGCTCCCGGACAGGAGGGAACACTGAAGCTTTCTTT,CSSRTGGNTEAFF
once,TRBJ2-3,NA,TRBV7-9,TGTGCCAGTACGACGGAGCGGAGCACAGATACGCAGTATTTT,CASTTERSTDTQYF
NA,TRBJ1-1,NA,TRBV6-6,TGTGCCAGCACCCCCGGGGGGGGGCCTATGAACACTGAAGCTTTCTTT,CASTPGGGPMNTEAFF
NA,TRBJ2-2,TRBD1,TRBV10-3,TGTGCCATCAGCAGGGGGTCAGGCACCGGGGAGCTGTTTTTT,CAISRGSGTGELFF
once,TRBJ2-3,TRBD1,TRBV5-6,TGTGCCAGCAGCTCAAACAGGGGAAGAGTGACAGATACGCAGTATTTT,CASSSNRGRVTDTQYF
NA,TRBJ2-1,TRBD2,TRBV4-2,TGTGCCAGCAGCCAAGAGGATAGCGGGGCGTACAATGAGCAGTTCTTC,CASSQEDSGAYNEQFF
few,TRBJ2-1,NA,TRBV9,TGTGCCAGCAGCGTTGACTACTACAATGAGCAGTTCTTC,CASSVDYYNEQFF
few,TRBJ2-7,TRBD1,TRBV18,TGTGCCAGCTCACCGGGACAGGGCGCCGAGCAGTACTTC,CASSPGQGAEQYF
NA,TRBJ1-2,TRBD1,TRBV29-1,TGCAGCGTGGGGGACAGTAACTATGGCTACACCTTC,CSVGDSNYGYTF
once,TRBJ1-4,TRBD1,TRBV5-6,TGTGCCAGCAGCACCCTACTGACAGGGGCAACTAATGAAAAACTGTTTTTT,CASSTLLTGATNEKLFF
NA,TRBJ1-1,NA,TRBV7-7,TGTGCTAGCAGTAAAATAGGACAACTCAACACTGAAGCTTTCTTT,CASSKIGQLNTEAFF
few,TRBJ2-3,TRBD2,TRBV5-4,TGTGCCAGCACCCCGATGAGGTTGAGCGGGGGGCGGGGAAGCACAGATACGCAGTATTTT,CASTPMRLSGGRGSTDTQYF
NA,TRBJ2-1,NA,TRBV5-1,TGCGCCAGCAGCTACCCTGGGCAGTACAATGAGCAGTTCTTC,CASSYPGQYNEQFF
NA,TRBJ2-1,NA,TRBV27,TGTGCCAGCAGTCTCTTTGGTCGGGTTTGGGGCTCCAATGAGCAGTTCTTC,CASSLFGRVWGSNEQFF
NA,TRBJ2-1,NA,TRBV19,TGTGCCAGTAGTATAGACGGGGTTGGAGCGTACAATGAGCAGTTCTTC,CASSIDGVGAYNEQFF
NA,TRBJ2-3,TRBD2,TRBV11-2,TGTGCCAGCAGCTTAAGGGGGGGACTAGCGGGGATCACAGATACGCAGTATTTT,CASSLRGGLAGITDTQYF
NA,TRBJ2-1,TRBD2,TRBV9,TGTGCCAGCAGCTCTCTAGCGGGAGGAACCTACAATGAGCAGTTCTTC,CASSSLAGGTYNEQFF
NA,TRBJ1-2,NA,TRBV2,TGTGCCAGCAGTGTTGACAATTCTAACTATGGCTACACCTTC,CASSVDNSNYGYTF
NA,TRBJ1-2,NA,TRBV5-1,TGCGCCAGCAGCTCCGGAGAGTTTTATGGCTACACCTTC,CASSSGEFYGYTF
NA,TRBJ2-1,NA,TRBV19,TGTGCCAGTAGCCAAAGCGGAGGGGAGCAGTTCTTC,CASSQSGGEQFF
NA,TRBJ1-1,NA,TRBV29-1,TGCAGCGTTGATTCGGTTGAAGCTTTCTTT,CSVDSVEAFF
NA,TRBJ2-5,TRBD2,TRBV5-4,TGTGCCAGCAGCTTGGGACTAGCGAGACAAGAGACCCAGTACTTC,CASSLGLARQETQYF
NA,TRBJ2-7,NA,TRBV6-1,TGTGCCAGCAAGAGGATAAATTCTGACGAGCAGTACTTC,CASKRINSDEQYF
NA,TRBJ1-4,TRBD1,TRBV18,TGTGCCAGCTCGCGGGACAGGGATGAAAAACTGTTTTTT,CASSRDRDEKLFF
NA,TRBJ1-3,NA,TRBV28,TGTGCCACCTTCCGGGGAAGGGATGGAAACACCATATATTTT,CATFRGRDGNTIYF
once,TRBJ1-1,NA,TRBV7-9,TGTGCCAGCAGCTTGGGGGGGAGCAGCACTGAAGCTTTCTTT,CASSLGGSSTEAFF
NA,TRBJ2-7,TRBD1,TRBV12-5,TGTGCTAGTGGTTTGCCGGGACAGTACGAGCAGTACTTC,CASGLPGQYEQYF
NA,TRBJ2-3,TRBD2,TRBV28,TGTGCCAGCAGTTTCGGGGGGGGTGATACGCAGTATTTT,CASSFGGGDTQYF
NA,TRBJ2-3,NA,TRBV9,TGTGCCAGCAGCGTAGGACAGGCACGTAGCACAGATACGCAGTATTTT,CASSVGQARSTDTQYF
NA,TRBJ2-7,TRBD2,TRBV5-6,TGTGCCAGCAGCTTGTCAGGGTGGGCTAGCGGGCCCTACGAGCAGTACTTC,CASSLSGWASGPYEQYF
once,TRBJ1-1,TRBD1,TRBV6-6,TGTGCCAGCAGTTTGCGGGACAGCCGCTTAGCTTTCTTT,CASSLRDSRLAFF